The T cell receptor beta chain described here comes from a study of blood T cell repertoires in COVID-19. About the research overall: The United States, Italy and Spain were the sources of the acute and convalescent COVID-19 samples. In each case, the material was cDNA or gDNA derived from T cells, B-cell-depleted T cells, or PBMCs.

As originally analysed: Estimation of nucleated cell counts was performed using reference gene primer amplification. The method was immunoSEQ multiplex PCR; TCRdb's version includes in-frame clones alone and lacks a portion of them. Clone size and the V and J calls come from that table; the DNA yielded D and trimming. The sample contains fewer than 150,000 clones, approximately 91% of which appear only once. V dropped 2 bases and J dropped 6; count of bases not matched to a gene: 8. The germline V gene encodes CDR1 SGDLS and CDR2 YYNGEE. The CDR3 runs to 17 residues. This chain connects TRBV9 to TRBJ2-3; TRBD2 agrees at 14 bases. This receptor was obtained from a man aged 45-60 years with active or convalescent COVID-19. The sample consisted of peripheral blood. Here the CDR3 DNA reads TGTGCCAGCAGCGTCGGGACTAGCGGGAGAGCCCGGGATACGCAGTATTTT. This codes for CASSVGTSGRARDTQYF.